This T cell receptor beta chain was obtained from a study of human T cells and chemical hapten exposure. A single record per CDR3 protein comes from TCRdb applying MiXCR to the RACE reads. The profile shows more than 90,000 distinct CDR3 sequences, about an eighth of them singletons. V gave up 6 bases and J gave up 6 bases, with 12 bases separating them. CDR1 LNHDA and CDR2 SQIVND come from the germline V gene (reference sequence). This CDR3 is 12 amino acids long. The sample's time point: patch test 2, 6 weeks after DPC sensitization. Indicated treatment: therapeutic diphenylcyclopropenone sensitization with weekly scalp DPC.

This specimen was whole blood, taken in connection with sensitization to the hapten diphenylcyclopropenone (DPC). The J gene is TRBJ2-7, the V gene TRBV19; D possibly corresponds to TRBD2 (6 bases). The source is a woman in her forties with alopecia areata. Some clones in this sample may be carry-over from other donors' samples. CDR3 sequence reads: CASRGDSSEQYF. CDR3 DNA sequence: TGTGCCAGTAGAGGGGACTCTAGCGAGCAGTACTTC.